This T cell receptor beta chain was sequenced during a study of cytomegalovirus exposure and HLA in healthy donors. Regarding the study as a whole: Using a false discovery rate of 0.05, a later analysis showed that about 16,000 TCR beta sequences were associated with HLA alleles.

Germline V lookup: CDR1 SNHLY, CDR2 FYNNEI. Trimming stripped 5 bases from V and 10 bases from J, with 18 bases between. CDR3 length equals 14 residues. The PCR contained 60 Vbeta and 13 Jbeta primers. Here immunoSEQ multiplex PCR was the method, and the copy in TCRdb shows in-frame clones only, minus some. The sample lists over 150,000 clones, about 80% occurring once. This clone was seen just once. Its cognate antigen is unknown. This receptor was obtained from a woman in her forties in good health and CMV-seronegative. Material for sequencing was PBMCs. The chain is built from TRBV2 and TRBJ2-1; D might be TRBD2 (5 bases). CDR3 DNA sequence: TGTGCCAGCAGTCTTAACACGGGGAGTGGGGAGCAGTTCTTC. Protein sequence: CASSLNTGSGEQFF.